These T cell receptor beta chains were read from a single sample in a study of Graves' ophthalmopathy and Graves' hyperthyroidism. TCRdb used MiXCR to reprocess the multiplex PCR reads, holding one entry per CDR3 protein. The sample carries 680,000 or so distinct CDR3 sequences, about 24% recorded once. The sample comprised peripheral blood. The receptors were gathered from a woman aged 18-35 years with stable Graves' hyperthyroidism. Some clones in this sample may be carry-over from other donors' samples. The CDR3 runs from the conserved cysteine through the conserved F or W. D genes are given only for firm matches. For some rows the clone size is stated as once, few or many, or as a class when expanded; others skip it.

TRBV12-3/TRBV12-4	few	NA	TRBJ1-2	TGTGCCAGCAGTTTTCGTGGACGGGTACATGGCTACACCTTC	CASSFRGRVHGYTF
TRBV5-1	NA	NA	TRBJ2-7	TGCGCCAGCAGCATTGGGAACGAGCAGTACTTC	CASSIGNEQYF
TRBV27	many	NA	TRBJ1-2	TGTGCCAGCAGCGAGAGGGGAAGCGGTAACTATGGCTACACCTTC	CASSERGSGNYGYTF
TRBV27	NA	NA	TRBJ1-4	TGTGCCAGCAGTTTATCAGGGCCGGGAAAACTGTTTTTT	CASSLSGPGKLFF
TRBV18	many	NA	TRBJ1-1	TGTGCCAGCTCACCAAGGGGGGGAGGTACTGAAGCTTTCTTT	CASSPRGGGTEAFF
TRBV12-3/TRBV12-4	many	TRBD1	TRBJ1-1	TGTGCCAGCAGTACCGGGACAGGTGCGGAAGCTTTCTTT	CASSTGTGAEAFF
TRBV6-5	NA	NA	TRBJ1-2	TGTGCCAGCAGTTACCAGAACAGCTACACCTTC	CASSYQNSYTF
TRBV11-1	many	NA	TRBJ2-5	TGTGCCAGCAGCCAAAGGGGTGGGGAGACCCAGTACTTC	CASSQRGGETQYF
TRBV29-1	many	NA	TRBJ1-5	TGCAGCGTTCTACAGGGTGGCGATCAGCCCCAGCATTTT	CSVLQGGDQPQHF
TRBV20-1	many	TRBD1	TRBJ1-5	TGCAGTGCCTACGACAGGGCTGGGTTTGGCAATCAGCCCCAGCATTTT	CSAYDRAGFGNQPQHF
TRBV2	once	NA	TRBJ1-1	TGTGCCAGCTCGCCGACAGCCTTGAACACTGAAGCTTTCTTT	CASSPTALNTEAFF
TRBV7-2	many	NA	TRBJ2-2	TGTGCCAGCAGCTTAGCGGGAGTAGTCACCGGGGAGCTGTTTTTT	CASSLAGVVTGELFF
TRBV18	few	NA	TRBJ1-1	TGTGCCAGCTCACTAAAGGACCCGAACACTGAAGCTTTCTTT	CASSLKDPNTEAFF
TRBV11-2	many	NA	TRBJ2-7	TGTGCCAGCAGCTTTACGGAGGGGGCATCTCTCGGTTATTACGAGCAGTACTTC	CASSFTEGASLGYYEQYF
TRBV2	many	NA	TRBJ2-2	TGTGCCAGCAGTGGTTCCCGGATCGTGGGCGGGGAGCTGTTTTTT	CASSGSRIVGGELFF
TRBV5-4	NA	NA	TRBJ2-5	TGTGCCAGCATGCTGAGCGGCAGTCAAGAGACCCAGTACTTC	CASMLSGSQETQYF
TRBV12-3/TRBV12-4	many	NA	TRBJ2-7	TGCGCCAGCAGCTCCCAGGCCTACGAGCAGTACTTC	CASSSQAYEQYF
TRBV29-1	many	NA	TRBJ2-5	TGCAGCGTTTCCCTGGGTGAGACCCAGTACTTC	CSVSLGETQYF
TRBV29-1	many	NA	TRBJ1-3	TGCAGCTGCGTACACCGGGACACCATATATTTT	CSCVHRDTIYF
TRBV28	NA	TRBD1	TRBJ2-7	TGTGCCAGCAGCCCTGCGGGACAGGGTTCCCACGAGCAGTACTTC	CASSPAGQGSHEQYF
TRBV6-1	many	TRBD1	TRBJ1-2	TGTGCCAGCAGAGCATCCGGACAGGGAGATGGCTACACCTTC	CASRASGQGDGYTF
TRBV12-3/TRBV12-4	many	NA	TRBJ1-1	TGTGCCAGCAGTTTCGACATGAACACTGAAGCTTTCTTT	CASSFDMNTEAFF
TRBV6-1	many	NA	TRBJ2-3	TGTGCCAGCAAAGCAGTTGGGGATACGCAGTATTTT	CASKAVGDTQYF
TRBV6-1	few	TRBD2	TRBJ2-5	TGTGCCAGCAGTGAAGCAAACCCCGGGACTAGCGGGGGCCTGAGTAAAGAGACCCAGTACTTC	CASSEANPGTSGGLSKETQYF
TRBV10-3	few	NA	TRBJ1-2	TGTGCCATCAGTCATAGGGATTTCTATGGCTACACCTTC	CAISHRDFYGYTF
TRBV6-5	NA	NA	TRBJ1-1	TGTGCCAGCAGTTACGGAGGAAAAGCTTTCTTT	CASSYGGKAFF
TRBV15	many	TRBD1	TRBJ2-7	TGTGCCACCAGCAGAACCCGGTCCCGGGACAGCTACGAGCAGTACTTC	CATSRTRSRDSYEQYF
TRBV6-1	many	NA	TRBJ1-1	TGTGCCAGCAGGAGCGACAGGCCTCACACTGAAGCTTTCTTT	CASRSDRPHTEAFF
TRBV29-1	many	TRBD1	TRBJ1-3	TGCAGCGCGAAAGAGGGACAGGGGTCTGGAAACACCATATATTTT	CSAKEGQGSGNTIYF
TRBV3-1	NA	NA	TRBJ2-7	TGTGCCAGCAGCCCCCCAGGCCTCTGCGAGCAGTACTTC	CASSPPGLCEQYF
TRBV6-1	few	NA	TRBJ2-2	TGTGCCAGCGCAACGTCCGCGGCCGGGGAGCTGTTTTTT	CASATSAAGELFF
TRBV6-4	NA	NA	TRBJ2-2	TGTGCCAGCAGTGACTCTCACAGGGATACACCCGGGGAGCTGTTTTTT	CASSDSHRDTPGELFF
TRBV28	many	NA	TRBJ1-2	TGTGCCAGCAGGAGACAGAAAACCGGCTACACCTTC	CASRRQKTGYTF